This T cell receptor (beta chain) was profiled in a study of blood T cell repertoires in COVID-19. The sample holds one count of this clone. Here immunoSEQ multiplex PCR was the method, and the copy in TCRdb shows in-frame clones only, minus some. The data contain about 260,000 clones, around nine tenths of them seen just once; the ten biggest clones take up approximately 9.8%. Sequences were obtained from peripheral blood. The sequence came from a man aged 35 to 55 who had recovered from COVID-19.

This chain's CDR3 is CASSPRGNQETQYF. The CDR3 DNA reads TGTGCCAGCAGCCCGCGGGGAAACCAAGAGACCCAGTACTTC. The chain joins TRBV3-1 (or the pseudogene TRBV3-2) to TRBJ2-5; possible D gene TRBD2, 6 bases. This CDR3 is 14 amino acids long. Germline lookup yields CDR1 LGHDT and CDR2 YNNKEL (reference sequence). V lost 4 bases and J 0 bases, leaving 9 bases between the germline ends.